This TCR beta chain was documented in a study of Graves' ophthalmopathy and Graves' hyperthyroidism. Study-wide findings and caveats: The model's prediction of ophthalmopathy progression had approximately 67% sensitivity and 72% to 75% specificity. A 13-signature model separated ophthalmopathy from stable hyperthyroidism, roughly 86% sensitivity, roughly 80% specificity. A majority of expanded thyroid clonotypes exceeding 0.001 frequency were likewise present in blood.

The study amplified TCR beta CDR3 regions using RNA transcripts. An initial RT-PCR round employing HTBI primers preceded a second-round multiplex PCR. TCRdb redid the calling of the multiplex PCR reads with MiXCR, one entry per CDR3 protein. The sample includes hundreds of thousands of distinct CDR3 sequences, just over 40% seen only once; the top ten take more than 2.5%. Between the trimmed V and J ends, which lost 7 bases and 7 bases, there was a span of 16 bases. The CDR3 has 13 residues. The germline V gene has CDR1 ENHRY and CDR2 SYGVKD. Comment on this clonotype: Antigen: not known.

No donor had other autoimmune disease, uncontrolled infection, pregnancy or lactation. This sequence joins TRBV10-3 and TRBJ1-2; a possible D gene is TRBD1 (6 bases). The TCR comes from an adult man with Graves' ophthalmopathy. What was sequenced was peripheral blood. The CDR3 loop is CAITTSLDSGYTF. The CDR3 coding sequence is TGTGCCATCACCACAAGTCTGGACAGTGGCTACACCTTC.